This T cell receptor beta chain was profiled in a study of blood T cell repertoires in COVID-19. Study-wide context: The United States, Italy and Spain were the sources of the acute and convalescent COVID-19 samples. Nucleic acid was either cDNA or gDNA, and it came from T cells, B-cell-depleted T cells, or PBMCs.

Study processing details: Amplification of reference gene primers was used by the study to estimate nucleated cell counts. Generated by immunoSEQ multiplex PCR, the TCRdb table keeps only in-frame clones and is missing some. V, J and clone size reflect that table, while D and trimming were determined from the DNA. In the table there are around 60,000 clones, approximately 88% of which are singletons. Patients in Seattle were enrolled during active infection, then followed longitudinally. CDR3 length: 18 residues. V was pared by 1 base and J by 4 bases, with 13 bases of the junction left unmatched. Germline CDR1 and CDR2: SGHAT and FQNNGV.

Sequencing input: peripheral blood. The receptor's source is a man aged 55 to 69 with COVID-19, enrolled during active disease. The chain recombines TRBV11-2 with TRBJ2-7; 10 bases fit TRBD2. The CDR3 DNA reads as TGTGCCAGCAGCTTAGTTAGCGGGGGGCTCGGGAACCTATACGAGCAGTACTTC. As protein: CASSLVSGGLGNLYEQYF.